This TCR beta chain was sequenced during a study of blood T cell repertoires in COVID-19. Study in general: Material from acute and convalescent COVID-19 was sourced from the United States, Italy and Spain.

Germline V gene data show CDR1 as SGHNT and CDR2 as YYREEE (reference sequence). The CDR3 runs to 14 residues. V trimming: 0 bases; J trimming: 3 bases; junction bases outside the gene matches: 3. The authors' processing: How many nucleated cells were present was estimated from reference gene primer amplification. Only in-frame clones appear in the TCRdb table, and some are missing; sequencing was by immunoSEQ multiplex PCR. That table gives V, J and clone size, and the DNA gave D and trimming. Altogether approximately 140,000 clones are present, 75% to 90% being singletons, with the ten largest covering around an eighth. Patients at the Seattle site were enrolled during active infection and followed longitudinally.

This rearrangement joins TRBV5-4 to TRBJ2-7; 7 bases map to TRBD2. This TCR came from a man aged 18 to 30 with COVID-19, enrolled during active disease. What was sequenced was peripheral blood. In DNA form, the CDR3 reads TGTGCCAGCAGCTTGGCGGGAGGAGTCTACGAGCAGTACTTC. Translation: CASSLAGGVYEQYF.